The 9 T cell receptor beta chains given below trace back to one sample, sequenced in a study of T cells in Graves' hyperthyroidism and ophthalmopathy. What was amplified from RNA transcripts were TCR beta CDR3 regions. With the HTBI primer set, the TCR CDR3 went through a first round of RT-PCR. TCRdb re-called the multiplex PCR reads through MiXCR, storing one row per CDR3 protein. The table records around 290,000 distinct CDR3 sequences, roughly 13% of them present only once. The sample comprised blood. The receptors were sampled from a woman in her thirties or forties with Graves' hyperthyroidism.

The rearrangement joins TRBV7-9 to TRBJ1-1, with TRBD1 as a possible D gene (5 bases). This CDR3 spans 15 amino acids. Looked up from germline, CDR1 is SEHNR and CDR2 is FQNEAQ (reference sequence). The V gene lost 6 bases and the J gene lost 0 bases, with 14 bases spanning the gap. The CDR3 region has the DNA TGTGCCAGCAGTAGCGGGACTTCCTTGAACACTGAAGCTTTCTTT. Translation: CASSSGTSLNTEAFF. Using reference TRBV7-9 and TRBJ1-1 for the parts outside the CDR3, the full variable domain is DTGVSQNPRHKITKRGQNVTFRCDPISEHNRLYWYRQTLGQGPEFLTYFQNEAQLEKSRLLSDRFSAERPKGSFSTLEIQRTEQGDSAMYLCASSSGTSLNTEAFFGQGTRLTVV.

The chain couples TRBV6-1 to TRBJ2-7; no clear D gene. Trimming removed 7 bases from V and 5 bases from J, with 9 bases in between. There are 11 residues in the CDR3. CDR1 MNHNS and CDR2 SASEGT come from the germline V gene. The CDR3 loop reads CASIWNHEQYF. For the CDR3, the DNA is TGTGCCAGCATTTGGAATCACGAGCAGTACTTC.

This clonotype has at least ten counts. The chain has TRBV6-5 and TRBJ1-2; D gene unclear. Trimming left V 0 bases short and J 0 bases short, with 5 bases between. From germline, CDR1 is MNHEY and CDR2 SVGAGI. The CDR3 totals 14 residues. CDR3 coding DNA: TGTGCCAGCAGTTACTCGGAATCTAACTATGGCTACACCTTC. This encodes CASSYSESNYGYTF.

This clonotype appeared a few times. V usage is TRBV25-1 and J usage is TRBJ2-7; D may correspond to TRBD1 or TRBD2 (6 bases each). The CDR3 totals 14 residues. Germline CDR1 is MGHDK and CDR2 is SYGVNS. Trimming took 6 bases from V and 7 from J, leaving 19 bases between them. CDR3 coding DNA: TGTGCCAGCAGCCTCGGGGGCGGGATTGGGGAGCAGTACTTC. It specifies CASSLGGGIGEQYF.

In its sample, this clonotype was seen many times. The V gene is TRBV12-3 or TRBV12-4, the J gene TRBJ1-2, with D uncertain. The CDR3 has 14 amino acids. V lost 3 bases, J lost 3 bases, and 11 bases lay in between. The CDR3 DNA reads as TGTGCCAGCAGTTTTAATGAGGGATACTATGGCTACACCTTC. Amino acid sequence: CASSFNEGYYGYTF.

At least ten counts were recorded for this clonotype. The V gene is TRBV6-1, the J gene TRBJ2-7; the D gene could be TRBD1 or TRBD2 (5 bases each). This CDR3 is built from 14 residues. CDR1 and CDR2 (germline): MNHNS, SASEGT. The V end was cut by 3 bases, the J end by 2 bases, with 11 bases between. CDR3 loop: CASSDSGTAYEQYF. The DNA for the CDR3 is TGTGCCAGCAGTGATTCCGGGACGGCCTACGAGCAGTACTTC.

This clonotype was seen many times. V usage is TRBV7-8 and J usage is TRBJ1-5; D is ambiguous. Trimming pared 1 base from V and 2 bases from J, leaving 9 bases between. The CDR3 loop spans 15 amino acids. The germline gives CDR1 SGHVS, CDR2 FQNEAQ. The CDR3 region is CASSLDYSGNQPQHF. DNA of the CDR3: TGTGCCAGCAGCTTAGACTATTCCGGCAATCAGCCCCAGCATTTT. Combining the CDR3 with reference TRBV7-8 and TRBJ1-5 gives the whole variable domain GAGVSQSPRYKVAKRGQDVALRCDPISGHVSLFWYQQALGQGPEFLTYFQNEAQLDKSGLPSDRFFAERPEGSVSTLKIQRTQQEDSAVYLCASSLDYSGNQPQHFGDGTRLSIL.

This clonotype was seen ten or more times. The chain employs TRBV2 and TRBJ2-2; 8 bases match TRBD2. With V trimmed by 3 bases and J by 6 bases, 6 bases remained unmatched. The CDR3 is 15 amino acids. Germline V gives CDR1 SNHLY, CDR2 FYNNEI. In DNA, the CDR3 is TGTGCCAGCAGTGATTCCGGGAGGGCCCCCGGGGAGCTGTTTTTT. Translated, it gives CASSDSGRAPGELFF. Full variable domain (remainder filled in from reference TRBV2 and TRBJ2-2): EPEVTQTPSHQVTQMGQEVILRCVPISNHLYFYWYRQILGQKVEFLVSFYNNEISEKSEIFDDQFSVERPDGSNFTLKIRSTKLEDSAMYFCASSDSGRAPGELFFGEGSRLTVL.

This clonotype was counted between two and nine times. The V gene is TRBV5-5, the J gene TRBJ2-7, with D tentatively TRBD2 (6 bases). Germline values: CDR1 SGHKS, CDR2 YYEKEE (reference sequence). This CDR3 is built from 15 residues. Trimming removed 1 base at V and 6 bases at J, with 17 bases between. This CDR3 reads CASSLSRAGTFEQYF. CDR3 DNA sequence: TGTGCCAGCAGCTTGTCTCGGGCGGGAACCTTCGAGCAGTACTTC.